This T cell receptor beta chain derives from a study of cytomegalovirus exposure and HLA in healthy donors. As concerns this clone: Its antigen is undetermined.

The PCR employed 60 Vbeta primers together with 13 Jbeta primers. Repertoires were generated with immunoSEQ multiplex PCR, while TCRdb's copy carries only in-frame clones and drops some. The repertoire table contains some 76,000 clones. Germline CDR1 SGHRS, CDR2 YFSETQ. Trimming left V 5 bases short and J 3 bases short, with 14 bases between. The CDR3 length is 15 residues. Study conclusions and caveats: Earlier results showed most TCR beta V segments being productive about 87% or about 30% of the time.

This receptor was identified in a man aged 35 to 55 in good health and CMV-seronegative. This sequence joins TRBV5-1 and TRBJ1-4; D is unresolved. Sequencing used PBMCs. CDR3: CASRPDGGSNEKLFF. In DNA form, the CDR3 reads TGCGCCAGCAGACCCGACGGAGGATCTAATGAAAAACTGTTTTTT.